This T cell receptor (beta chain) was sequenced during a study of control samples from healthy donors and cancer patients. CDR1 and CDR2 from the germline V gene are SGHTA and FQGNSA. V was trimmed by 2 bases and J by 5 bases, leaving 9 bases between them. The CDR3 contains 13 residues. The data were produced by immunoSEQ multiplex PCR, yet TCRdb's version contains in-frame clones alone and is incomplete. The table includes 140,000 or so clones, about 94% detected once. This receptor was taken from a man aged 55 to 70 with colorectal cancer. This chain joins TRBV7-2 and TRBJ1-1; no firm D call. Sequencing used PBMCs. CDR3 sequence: CASSLKGTTEAFF. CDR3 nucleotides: TGTGCCAGCAGCTTAAAGGGCACGACTGAAGCTTTCTTT.